The 26 T cell receptor beta chains presented below share a single source sample, sequenced in a study of beta chain features in type 1 diabetes. General study points: In all four CD4+ subsets, TCRB CDR3 length was significantly, moderately reduced in type 1 diabetes.

The entirety of the isolated RNA underwent reverse transcription, so expressed TCRB transcripts were sequenced. Clones were read by immunoSEQ multiplex PCR, and TCRdb kept only the in-frame ones, dropping some. The sample holds about 28,000 clones, around three fifths seen once. These receptors lack a known antigen. Sequencing input: Tregs from blood. These receptor sequences come from a woman aged 30 to 39 with type 1 diabetes.

The V call is TRBV7-2, the J call TRBJ1-1, with D unresolved. Germline values: CDR1 SGHTA, CDR2 FQGNSA. Trimming left V 5 bases short and J 1 base short, with 14 bases between. The CDR3 contains 15 residues. The CDR3 here is CASSPRVGSNTEAFF. The DNA for the CDR3 is TGTGCCAGCAGCCCGCGTGTCGGTTCGAACACTGAAGCTTTCTTT.

The rearrangement links TRBV4-2 to TRBJ1-3; D not certain. In germline, CDR1 is LGHNA, CDR2 YNFKEQ. V lost 3 bases and J lost 0, with 9 bases in between. This CDR3 contains 15 residues. CDR3 nucleotides: TGTGCCAGCAGCCACGACGCGGTCTCTGGAAACACCATATATTTT. This gives the protein CASSHDAVSGNTIYF.

This clone was seen more than once but under ten times. The V and J genes are TRBV7-9 and TRBJ1-2; unclear D gene. Trimming took 5 bases from V and 7 from J, leaving 20 bases between them. Germline lookup yields CDR1 SEHNR and CDR2 FQNEAQ (reference sequence). The CDR3 loop spans 15 amino acids. CDR3 in DNA: TGTGCCAGCAGCGCGCTACGTGGGAGGGTACTTGGCTACACCTTC. Its translation: CASSALRGRVLGYTF.

The chain uses TRBV21-1 and TRBJ2-2; TRBD1 reflects the table's D call only, with no check against the DNA. TRBV21-1 is labeled a pseudogene. The CDR3 contains 16 residues. The CDR3, as DNA: TGTGCCAGCAGCAAAGGGGCAGGGGGCTGGAGTAGAGAGCTGTTTTTT. This translates into CASSKGAGGWSRELFF.

V gene TRBV7-8 combines with J gene TRBJ2-7, with TRBD2 identical over 9 bases. The V gene's germline CDR1 is SGHVS and CDR2 FQNEAQ. V lost 2 bases, J lost 0 bases, and 17 bases stayed unmatched. CDR3 length: 20 amino acids. CDR3 sequence (DNA): TGTGCCAGCAGCTTACCGAAGCGGGAGGCCGACAAAAAGAGCTCCTACGAGCAGTACTTC. It codes for CASSLPKREADKKSSYEQYF.

In this sample, this clone turned up a few times. This same CDR3 is encoded by further DNA sequences in the sample. The chain employs TRBV28 and TRBJ1-2; D is unclear. The germline gives CDR1 MDHEN, CDR2 SYDVKM. V was pared by 2 bases and J by 4 bases, with 8 bases between. The CDR3 spans 13 residues. CDR3 residues: CASSLAGPYGYTF. The CDR3 nucleotides are TGTGCCAGCAGTTTAGCAGGCCCCTATGGCTACACCTTC.

This sequence joins TRBV7-8 and TRBJ2-7; D not certain. The CDR3 is 15 amino acids. V lost 1 base and J 4 bases, leaving 14 bases between the germline ends. Looked up from germline, CDR1 is SGHVS and CDR2 is FQNEAQ. CDR3 protein: CASSLVLPGVYEQYF. The CDR3 DNA is TGTGCCAGCAGCTTAGTACTCCCCGGAGTATACGAGCAGTACTTC.

V usage is TRBV5-1 and J usage is TRBJ2-1, with 8 positions matching TRBD2. J lost 7 bases, V lost 0 bases, and 6 bases had no gene match. CDR1 and CDR2 from the germline V gene are SGHRS and YFSETQ. The CDR3 sequence is 15 residues long. DNA for the CDR3: TGCGCCAGCAGCTTGGTTCCGGGAGGGGAGAATGAGCAGTTCTTC. This codes for CASSLVPGGENEQFF.

This chain connects TRBV15 to TRBJ2-1; TRBD2 aligns across 7 bases. The length of the CDR3 is 15 residues. The V gene's germline CDR1 is LNHNV and CDR2 YYDKDF (reference sequence). Trimming cost V 5 bases and J 2 bases; bases outside gene matches: 6. The CDR3 nucleotides are TGTGCCACCAGCGGCGGGAGCCCCACCTACAATGAGCAGTTCTTC. This codes for CATSGGSPTYNEQFF.

The gene calls are TRBV5-1 and TRBJ1-1; D is perhaps TRBD1 (5 bases). CDR1 SGHRS and CDR2 YFSETQ come from the germline V gene. V was cut by 3 bases and J by 4 bases, with 13 bases left in between. This CDR3 spans 14 amino acids. CDR3 in amino acids: CASSSRRGGTEAFF. The CDR3 nucleotides read TGCGCCAGCAGCTCCCGTCGGGGGGGCACTGAAGCTTTCTTT.

This clone was counted once. V gene TRBV4-2 combines with J gene TRBJ2-5; 16 bases fit TRBD2. This CDR3 has 17 residues. Trimming cost V 3 bases and J 2 bases; bases outside gene matches: 3. From germline, CDR1 is LGHNA and CDR2 YNFKEQ. CDR3 amino acids: CASSQGGLAGGQETQYF. In DNA form, the CDR3 reads TGTGCCAGCAGCCAGGGGGGACTAGCGGGAGGGCAAGAGACCCAGTACTTC.

Concerning this clone itself: At the DNA level, this CDR3 is encoded by other sequences in the same sample as well. The J gene is TRBJ2-3, the V gene TRBV28; maybe TRBD1 (5 bases). Trimming cost V 4 bases and J 4 bases, with 9 bases left between them. CDR3 length: 13 amino acids. CDR1 is MDHEN and CDR2 is SYDVKM in the germline V gene. The CDR3 coding sequence is TGTGCCAGCAGTTCAGGGTTGCCAGATACGCAGTATTTT. Residues: CASSSGLPDTQYF.

The chain combines TRBV9 with TRBJ1-5; D is perhaps TRBD1 (6 bases). Deletions cut 3 bases from V and 1 base from J, with 11 bases between. CDR1 is SGDLS, CDR2 YYNGEE, per germline. The CDR3 runs to 15 residues. This chain's CDR3 is CASSARGGSNQPQHF. In nucleotides, the CDR3 is TGTGCCAGCAGCGCGAGGGGGGGAAGCAATCAGCCCCAGCATTTT.

The chain links TRBV29-1 to TRBJ2-5; D gene ambiguous. The germline CDR1 and CDR2 sequences are SQVTM and ANQGSEA. The CDR3 sequence is 12 residues long. Trimming took off 3 bases at V and 2 bases at J, with 7 bases between the two ends. CDR3 coding DNA: TGCAGCGTTGAGAGCTGGCAAGAGACCCAGTACTTC. It encodes CSVESWQETQYF.

V usage is TRBV6-5 and J usage is TRBJ2-7; no clear D. Germline CDR1 MNHEY, CDR2 SVGAGI. V lost 5 bases, J lost 2 bases, and 13 bases lay in between. This CDR3 region has 14 residues. CDR3 residues: CASSGPPPTYEQYF. DNA for the CDR3: TGTGCCAGCAGTGGGCCTCCCCCCACCTACGAGCAGTACTTC.

The chain recombines TRBV21-1 with TRBJ1-1; the table's D call of TRBD1 was not tested on the DNA. TRBV21-1 is classified as a pseudogene. The CDR3 totals 14 residues. The CDR3 sequence is CASSGRDRDAEAFF. The CDR3 region has the DNA TGTGCCAGCAGCGGCCGGGACAGGGACGCTGAAGCTTTCTTT.

The rearrangement joins TRBV2 to TRBJ2-5, with a tentative D call TRBD2 (6 bases). The germline gives CDR1 SNHLY, CDR2 FYNNEI. V dropped 7 bases and J dropped 4 bases, with 10 bases sitting between them. There are 12 residues in the CDR3. The chain's CDR3 is CASTVEGETQYF. The CDR3, as DNA: TGTGCCAGCACCGTGGAGGGAGAGACCCAGTACTTC.

This chain connects TRBV4-2 to TRBJ2-1; D is undetermined. The germline V and J ends were trimmed by 0 bases and 7 bases, with 7 bases remaining between them. Germline V gene sequence: CDR1 LGHNA, CDR2 YNFKEQ. The CDR3 covers 13 residues. CDR3 protein: CASSQEFGNEQFF. CDR3 nucleotide sequence: TGTGCCAGCAGCCAAGAATTCGGGAATGAGCAGTTCTTC.

The V call is TRBV18, the J call TRBJ2-7; unclear D gene. This CDR3 is built from 12 residues. Trimming took 6 bases from V and 3 from J, leaving 9 bases between them. Per the germline V gene, CDR1 is KGHSH and CDR2 is LQKENI. The CDR3 region is CASSTTGYEQYF. CDR3 nucleotides: TGTGCCAGCTCTACCACCGGCTACGAGCAGTACTTC.

The genes are TRBV6-1 and TRBJ2-4; tentatively, D is TRBD1 (6 bases). The CDR3 length is 14 residues. In germline, CDR1 is MNHNS, CDR2 SASEGT. The V and J ends lost 7 bases and 1 base respectively, with 11 bases between them. CDR3 region: CASKNDRAKNIQYF. CDR3 DNA: TGTGCCAGCAAGAATGACAGGGCCAAAAACATTCAGTACTTC.

This clone has only a few counts. The chain recombines TRBV7-6 with TRBJ1-1; D is possibly TRBD1 (5 bases). Trimming pared 1 base from V and 0 bases from J, leaving 9 bases between. CDR3 length equals 15 residues. Germline lookup yields CDR1 SGHVS and CDR2 FNYEAQ. The CDR3 region is CASSLGAGMNTEAFF. CDR3 in DNA: TGTGCCAGCAGCTTAGGGGCAGGGATGAACACTGAAGCTTTCTTT.

This clone was seen only a few times. The chain carries TRBV6-6 and TRBJ2-7, with 9 bases lining up with TRBD1. The CDR3 spans 14 residues. J lost 3 bases, V lost 8 bases, and 8 bases had no gene match. Germline CDR1 MNHNY, CDR2 SVGAGI (reference sequence). This CDR3 reads CASYSGQGNYEQYF. CDR3 sequence (DNA): TGTGCCAGCTATTCGGGACAGGGAAACTACGAGCAGTACTTC.

The chain combines TRBV4-2 with TRBJ1-4, with 11 bases fitting TRBD1. This CDR3 is 17 amino acids long. V trimming: 0 bases; J trimming: 8 bases; junction bases outside the gene matches: 8. Per the germline V gene, CDR1 is LGHNA and CDR2 is YNFKEQ. CDR3 protein: CASSQEFSGTGGEKLFF. For the CDR3, the DNA is TGTGCCAGCAGCCAAGAGTTCTCCGGGACAGGGGGGGAAAAACTGTTTTTT.

The V call is TRBV19, the J call TRBJ2-1; 7 bases match TRBD2. The germline V gene has CDR1 LNHDA and CDR2 SQIVND (reference sequence). This CDR3 is 13 amino acids long. J lost 10 bases, V lost 9 bases, and 12 bases had no gene match. The CDR3 DNA is TGTGCCAGCAGAGGACTAGTTGGCATAGAGCAGTTCTTC. This codes for CASRGLVGIEQFF.

J is TRBJ2-5 and V is TRBV19; tentative D call: TRBD1 (5 bases). The end of the DNA is better explained by TRBJ2-7, so the J call may be wrong. The CDR3 is 15 amino acids. The V gene's germline CDR1 is LNHDA and CDR2 SQIVND (reference sequence). The CDR3: CASSTLTEFSYEQYF. For the CDR3, the DNA is TGTGCCAGTAGTACTTTGACAGAATTCTCCTACGAGCAGTACTTC.

The rearrangement uses TRBV19 and TRBJ2-7; 7 bases are a match to TRBD2. V was pared by 6 bases and J by 0 bases, with 5 bases of the junction left unmatched. CDR3 length: 14 amino acids. Germline V lookup: CDR1 LNHDA, CDR2 SQIVND (reference sequence). In nucleotides, the CDR3 is TGTGCCAGTAGCTGGGGGGGGAGCTCCTACGAGCAGTACTTC. Amino acid sequence: CASSWGGSSYEQYF.